The 3 T cell receptor beta chains below come from one sample, sequenced in a study of OX40 agonist ivuxolimab in advanced cancers. The protocol was immunoSEQ multiplex PCR, while the TCRdb copy is restricted to in-frame clones and leaves out a portion. There are 70,000 or so clones in the sample; around four fifths occur only once, and 2% to 2.5% lies in the top ten. Sequenced here: CD4+ or CD8+ T cells sorted from blood, sampled in a trial of the OX40 agonist ivuxolimab. Source of these receptors: an adult with an advanced solid tumor such as melanoma, head and neck, liver or kidney cancer.

This clone was detected only a few times. V and J are TRBV19 and TRBJ2-5; D may be TRBD1 (5 bases). This CDR3 contains 15 residues. Germline V gene sequence: CDR1 LNHDA, CDR2 SQIVND (reference sequence). V lost 2 bases and J 5 bases, leaving 15 bases between the germline ends. CDR3 sequence reads: CASSIWGPSGETQYF. The CDR3 bases are TGTGCCAGTAGTATATGGGGCCCCTCCGGGGAGACCCAGTACTTC.

CDR3 bases: TGTGCCAGTGCGGTGAACACTGAAGCTTTCTTT. This translates into CASAVNTEAFF. The chain is built from TRBV28 and TRBJ1-1; no definite D call. Germline CDR1 and CDR2: MDHEN and SYDVKM. The CDR3 runs to 11 residues. Trimming took 9 bases from V and 0 from J, leaving 5 bases between them.

The chain uses TRBV13 and TRBJ2-4, with D possibly being TRBD1 (6 bases). The CDR3 runs 13 residues. V lost 3 bases and J lost 15, with 18 bases in between. The germline CDR1 and CDR2 sequences are PRHDT and FYEKMQ (reference sequence). CDR3 protein: CASSFSGTSKGYF. In DNA, the CDR3 is TGTGCCAGCAGCTTTTCAGGGACATCCAAGGGGTACTTC.